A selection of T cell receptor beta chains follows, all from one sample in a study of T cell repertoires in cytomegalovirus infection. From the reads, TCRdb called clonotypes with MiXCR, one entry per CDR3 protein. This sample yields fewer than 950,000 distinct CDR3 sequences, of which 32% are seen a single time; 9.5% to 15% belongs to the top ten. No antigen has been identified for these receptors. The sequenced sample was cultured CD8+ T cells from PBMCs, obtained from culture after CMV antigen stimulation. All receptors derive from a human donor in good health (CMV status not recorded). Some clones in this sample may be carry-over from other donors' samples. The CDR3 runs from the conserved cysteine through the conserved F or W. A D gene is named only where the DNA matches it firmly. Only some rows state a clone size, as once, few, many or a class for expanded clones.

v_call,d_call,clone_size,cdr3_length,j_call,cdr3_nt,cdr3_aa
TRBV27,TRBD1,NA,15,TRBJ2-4,TGTGCCAGCAGCCTACAGGGGGCGGCCAAAAACATTCAGTACTTC,CASSLQGAAKNIQYF
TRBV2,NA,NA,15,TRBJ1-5,TGTGCCAGCATCGCCCAAGGGGGAGCAATCTTGCCCCAGCATTTT,CASIAQGGAILPQHF
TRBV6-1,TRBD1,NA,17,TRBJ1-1,TGTGCCAGCAGTGAAGCGAGGGCAGGGGGCTTCGGGACTGAAGCTTTCTTT,CASSEARAGGFGTEAFF
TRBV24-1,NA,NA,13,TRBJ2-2,TGTGCCACCAATCCCGAGAACACCGGGGAGCTGTTTTTT,CATNPENTGELFF
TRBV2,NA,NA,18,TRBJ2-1,TGTGCCAGCAGTGAAGCAAATACAGGGCCAAGCTCCTACAATGAGCAGTTCTTC,CASSEANTGPSSYNEQFF
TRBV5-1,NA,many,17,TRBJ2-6,TGCGCCAGCAGCTTCGAACAGTACTGTACTGGGGCCAACGTCCTGACTTTC,CASSFEQYCTGANVLTF
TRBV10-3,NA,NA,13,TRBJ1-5,TGTGCCATCAGTGAGTCAATGTATCAGCCCCAGCATTTT,CAISESMYQPQHF
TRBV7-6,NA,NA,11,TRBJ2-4,TGTGCCAGCAGAGCTAGTGACGGGTACTTGTTC,CASRASDGYLF
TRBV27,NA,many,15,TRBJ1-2,TGTGCCAGCAGTAAGGCGGGACACTCGAACTATGGCTACACCTTC,CASSKAGHSNYGYTF
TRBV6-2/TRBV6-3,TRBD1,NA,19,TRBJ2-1,TGTGCCAGCAGTTTTCCTCGACAGGGCGGTGTCGAAACCTACAATGAGCAGTTCTTC,CASSFPRQGGVETYNEQFF
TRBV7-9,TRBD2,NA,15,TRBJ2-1,TGTGCCAGCAGCACGGGACTAGCGGGGGATAATGAGCAGTTCTTC,CASSTGLAGDNEQFF
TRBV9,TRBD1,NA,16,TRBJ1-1,TGTGCCAGCAGCGCCGGACAGGGGGTAATGAACACTGAAGCTTTCTTT,CASSAGQGVMNTEAFF
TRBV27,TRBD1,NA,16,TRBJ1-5,TGTGCCAGCAGTACCGGGACAGGGAGCGGGAATCAGCCCCAGCATTTT,CASSTGTGSGNQPQHF
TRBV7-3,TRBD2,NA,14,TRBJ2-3,TGTGCCAGCAGCTCGGGGACTAGTGGGAATACGCAGTATTTT,CASSSGTSGNTQYF
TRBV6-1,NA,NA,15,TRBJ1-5,TGTGCCAGCAGATACCGGGACACCCCTAATCAGCCCCAGCATTTT,CASRYRDTPNQPQHF
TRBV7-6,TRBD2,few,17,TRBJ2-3,TGTGCCAGCAGCTTGCCGGCGGGGGGGCGCTACACAGATACGCAGTATTTT,CASSLPAGGRYTDTQYF
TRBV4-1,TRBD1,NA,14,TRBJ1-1,TGCGCCAGTCGGGGGGGGACAGGGGGTACTGAAGCTTTCTTT,CASRGGTGGTEAFF
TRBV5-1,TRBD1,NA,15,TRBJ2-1,TGCGCCAGCAGCTTCTGGCAGGGGGCCTACAATGAGCAGTTCTTC,CASSFWQGAYNEQFF
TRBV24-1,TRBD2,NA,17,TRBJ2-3,TGTGCCACCAGTGATTTGCAAGCGGGGGAACCCACAGATACGCAGTATTTT,CATSDLQAGEPTDTQYF
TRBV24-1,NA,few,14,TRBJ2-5,TGTGCCACCAGTGACAGGGGTTCTCTGGAGACCCAGTACTTC,CATSDRGSLETQYF
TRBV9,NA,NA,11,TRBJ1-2,TGTGCCATCAGCGGCCAGTATGGCTACACCTTC,CAISGQYGYTF
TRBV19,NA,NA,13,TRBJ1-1,TGTGCCAGTAGTGTCGGAGGGATTTCTGAAGCTTTCTTT,CASSVGGISEAFF
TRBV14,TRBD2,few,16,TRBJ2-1,TGTGCCAGCAGCCCCCTCGGGGGGATTGCCTACAATGAGCAGTTCTTC,CASSPLGGIAYNEQFF
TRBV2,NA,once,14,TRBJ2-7,TGTGCCAGCGAGTTCCGGGACAAACCCTACGAGCAGTACTTC,CASEFRDKPYEQYF
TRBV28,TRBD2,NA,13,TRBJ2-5,TGTGCCAGCAGTTTATCTAGCGGGGGGACCCAGTACTTC,CASSLSSGGTQYF
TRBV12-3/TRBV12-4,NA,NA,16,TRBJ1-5,TGTGCCAGCAGTTTAGAAGGGGGTGAGGGCAATCAGCCCCAGCATTTT,CASSLEGGEGNQPQHF
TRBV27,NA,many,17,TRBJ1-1,TGTGCCAGCAGCACTTTCGAGGGTTGGGTCATGAACACTGAAGCTTTCTTT,CASSTFEGWVMNTEAFF
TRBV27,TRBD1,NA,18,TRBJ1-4,TGTGCCAGCAGTTTCCTGGGGACAGGACCAACAACTAATGAAAAACTGTTTTTT,CASSFLGTGPTTNEKLFF